The 6 T cell receptor beta chains below were found in one sample sequenced in a study of shared clonotypes between healthy human individuals. Naive CD8 cells, CD45RO-negative and positively selected for CCR7, excluded terminally differentiated effector memory CD45RA+ cells. Produced via immunoSEQ multiplex PCR; TCRdb's table is partial and in-frame only. The sample comprises about 2.1 million clones, over 85% of which are singletons, and approximately 1.6% rests with the top ten. Sequencing was done on a sample of naive CD8+ T cells from PBMCs. The origin of the receptors is a young man in good health. Some clones in this sample may be carry-over from other donors' samples.

V and J are TRBV6-6 and TRBJ2-3; no definite D call. The CDR3 is made up of 13 amino acids. The ends were cut back, 2 bases at V and 5 bases at J, with 8 bases in the middle. Germline CDR1 reads MNHNY; CDR2 reads SVGAGI (reference sequence). CDR3 sequence: CASSYGVKDTQYF. CDR3 DNA: TGTGCCAGCAGTTACGGAGTCAAAGATACGCAGTATTTT.

The chain employs TRBV14 and TRBJ2-1; possible D gene TRBD2, 5 bases. The germline V gene encodes CDR1 SGHDN and CDR2 FVKESK. The CDR3 is 17 residues long. Between the trimmed V and J ends, which lost 0 bases and 0 bases, there was a span of 12 bases. The DNA for the CDR3 is TGTGCCAGCAGCCAAGATCTAGCTTTGAGCTCCTACAATGAGCAGTTCTTC. Protein: CASSQDLALSSYNEQFF.

The chain carries TRBV6-6 and TRBJ1-4; TRBD1 aligns across 7 bases. The length of the CDR3 is 13 residues. The junction had 7 bases not matched to a gene; V was cut back by 8 bases and J by 7 bases. The germline gives CDR1 MNHNY, CDR2 SVGAGI (reference sequence). The CDR3 DNA sequence: TGTGCCAGCGCGGGACAGTTCAGTGAAAAACTGTTTTTT. Protein sequence: CASAGQFSEKLFF.

This clone was picked up one time. The chain uses TRBV13 and TRBJ2-3; maybe TRBD2 (5 bases). The CDR3 totals 15 residues. The V and J ends lost 8 bases and 6 bases respectively, with 21 bases between them. CDR1 is PRHDT and CDR2 is FYEKMQ in the germline V gene (reference sequence). DNA of the CDR3: TGTGCCAGCCTGCTCTTGAGGGATTCGGGTGATACGCAGTATTTT. Its translation is CASLLLRDSGDTQYF.

The chain joins TRBV28 to TRBJ1-3; no reliable D call. Germline CDR1 reads MDHEN; CDR2 reads SYDVKM. The CDR3 consists of 15 residues. With 3 bases removed from V and 3 bases from J, the gap between germline ends came to 12 bases. Here the CDR3 reads CASSFNREDGNTIYF. As DNA, the CDR3 is TGTGCCAGCAGTTTTAATCGGGAGGATGGAAACACCATATATTTT.

The chain joins TRBV27 to TRBJ1-3; D unclear. Germline loops: CDR1 MNHEY, CDR2 SMNVEV (reference sequence). The CDR3 loop spans 15 amino acids. The V and J ends lost 4 bases and 0 bases respectively, with 10 bases between them. The CDR3: CASSSRVGSGNTIYF. The DNA for the CDR3 is TGTGCCAGCAGTTCCCGGGTAGGCTCTGGAAACACCATATATTTT.